These 26 T cell receptor beta chains were all obtained from the same sample, sequenced in a study of beta chain features in type 1 diabetes. The whole isolated RNA underwent reverse transcription, so sequencing captured expressed TCRB transcripts. Here immunoSEQ multiplex PCR was the method, and the copy in TCRdb shows in-frame clones only, minus some. This table holds some 350,000 clones, roughly 9.8% found once. Findings and caveats of the study: TCRB CDR3 length was moderately but significantly reduced in all four CD4+ subsets of Type 1 diabetes patients.

The antigens of these receptors remain unknown. Material for sequencing was central memory CD4+ T cells from blood. The receptors originated from a man aged 25 to 40 with type 1 diabetes.

This clone was found a few times. The chain carries TRBV29-1 and TRBJ2-2; the match to TRBD1 covers 7 bases. V shed 6 bases and J 7 bases; nucleotides not matched to a gene: 8. The V gene's germline CDR1 is SQVTM and CDR2 ANQGSEA. There are 13 residues in the CDR3. The CDR3 region is CSVADRRVGELFF. CDR3 DNA sequence: TGCAGCGTGGCGGACAGGCGGGTCGGGGAGCTGTTTTTT.

There are a few counts of this clone. This chain uses TRBV7-2 with TRBJ2-3, with no clear D. The CDR3 has 13 residues. The V end lost 2 bases, the J end lost 4 bases, and 7 bases lay between the germline ends. CDR1 and CDR2 from the germline V gene are SGHTA and FQGNSA. The CDR3 spells CASSLFVADTQYF. DNA of the CDR3: TGTGCCAGCAGCTTATTTGTTGCAGATACGCAGTATTTT.

CDR3 DNA sequence: TGTGCCACCAAGGGGAGAACACCGGTCAGCACTGAAGCTTTCTTT. Protein: CATKGRTPVSTEAFF. This chain uses TRBV6-6 with TRBJ1-1, with D possibly TRBD1 on 5 matching bases. The length of the CDR3 is 15 residues. Germline-derived CDR1 and CDR2 are MNHNY and SVGAGI (reference sequence). Between the trimmed V and J ends, which lost 10 bases and 4 bases, there was a span of 22 bases.

The chain is built from TRBV10-3 and TRBJ2-3; 7 bases are a match to TRBD1. This CDR3 contains 13 residues. J gave up 3 bases and V 11 bases, and 8 bases lay outside the gene matches. CDR1 and CDR2 (germline): ENHRY, SYGVKD. The CDR3 bases are TGTGCCTTCGGGACAGAGGCTACAGATACGCAGTATTTT. This sequence encodes CAFGTEATDTQYF.

This clone was observed a few times. Its ends do not fully match the called genes, so a read error is possible. The V gene is TRBV7-9, the J gene TRBJ2-2; 9 bases match TRBD2. Per the germline V gene, CDR1 is SEHNR and CDR2 is FQNEAQ (reference sequence). The CDR3 is 15 residues long. CDR3 sequence reads: CASSLSIGGRAGFSF. In DNA, the CDR3 is TGTGCCAGCAGCTTATCAATTGGCGGGAGGGCGGGGTTCTCTTTT.

Only a few counts were recorded for this clone. This chain links TRBV5-6 with TRBJ2-7; 8 bases match TRBD1. Germline CDR1 reads SGHDT; CDR2 reads YYEEEE. This CDR3 spans 15 amino acids. The junction had 6 bases not matched to a gene; V was cut back by 2 bases and J by 2 bases. CDR3 coding DNA: TGTGCCAGCAGCTTTAAACAGGGGGACCCCTACGAGCAGTACTTC. Protein sequence: CASSFKQGDPYEQYF.

The J gene is TRBJ1-2, the V gene TRBV30, with a possible D match to TRBD1 (5 bases). The V end was cut by 4 bases, the J end by 14 bases, with 20 bases between. The germline gives CDR1 GTSNPN, CDR2 SVGIG (reference sequence). The CDR3 is 12 amino acids. The CDR3 nucleotides read TGTGCCTGGACCATACGGGGGGGGAAGAGAACCTTC. It codes for CAWTIRGGKRTF.

This clone was seen a handful of times. The chain employs TRBV11-2 and TRBJ1-6, with a weak D call TRBD1 (5 bases). CDR1 and CDR2 from the germline V gene are SGHAT and FQNNGV. The CDR3 is 16 residues long. V dropped 2 bases and J dropped 7 bases, with 15 bases sitting between them. CDR3 in DNA: TGTGCCAGCAGCTTATCTAGAAGACAGTCGAATTCACCCCTCCACTTT. Protein sequence: CASSLSRRQSNSPLHF.

The chain is built from TRBV27 and TRBJ2-3, with TRBD1 matching over 10 bases. The J segment lost 1 base and the V segment lost 5 bases, leaving 6 bases of the junction unmatched. The CDR3 spans 16 residues. Germline V gene lookup returns CDR1 MNHEY and CDR2 SMNVEV (reference sequence). CDR3 nucleotides: TGTGCCAGCAGTAGGACAGGGGGTTTGGGCACAGATACGCAGTATTTT. It codes for CASSRTGGLGTDTQYF.

This chain uses TRBV7-2 with TRBJ2-3; D is perhaps TRBD2 (6 bases). The CDR3 runs 16 residues. Germline CDR1 SGHTA, CDR2 FQGNSA. Trimming pared 7 bases from V and 0 bases from J, leaving 17 bases between. The CDR3 region has the DNA TGTGCCAGCACCATTAGGCGGGATTCGAGCACAGATACGCAGTATTTT. Translating gives CASTIRRDSSTDTQYF.

This clone showed up just a few times. The CDR3 nucleotides are TGTGCCATCATCGCCAGAGCCGGGAGCTCCTACGAGCAGTACTTC. Amino acid sequence: CAIIARAGSSYEQYF. The V gene is TRBV6-1, the J gene TRBJ2-7, with a tentative D call TRBD2 (6 bases). The CDR3 runs to 15 residues. Per the germline V gene, CDR1 is MNHNS and CDR2 is SASEGT. With 10 bases removed from V and 0 bases from J, the gap between germline ends came to 19 bases.

This clone was seen a handful of times. V and J are TRBV19 and TRBJ2-5, with D possibly TRBD1 on 5 matching bases. Germline lookup yields CDR1 LNHDA and CDR2 SQIVND (reference sequence). V was clipped by 4 bases and J by 5 bases, with 11 bases between them. The CDR3 runs to 13 residues. The CDR3 DNA follows: TGTGCCAGTAGTACCGGACACGGGGAGACCCAGTACTTC. Encoded protein: CASSTGHGETQYF.

This clone occurred a few times. The same CDR3 also results from other DNA sequences found in this sample. This chain uses TRBV18 with TRBJ2-2; D unclear. This CDR3 comprises 12 residues. V was clipped by 3 bases and J by 4 bases, with 3 bases between them. Germline CDR1 reads KGHSH; CDR2 reads LQKENI. CDR3 loop: CASSPLTGELFF. CDR3 in DNA: TGTGCCAGCTCACCTCTCACCGGGGAGCTGTTTTTT.

This clone was picked up many times. V gene TRBV19 combines with J gene TRBJ2-1; 8 positions match TRBD1. Germline V lookup: CDR1 LNHDA, CDR2 SQIVND (reference sequence). The CDR3 sequence is 15 residues long. V was clipped by 7 bases and J by 5 bases; unmatched bases: 10. The CDR3 sequence is CASTLQGGLDNEQFF. CDR3 DNA sequence: TGTGCCAGTACCCTACAGGGGGGTCTCGACAATGAGCAGTTCTTC.

This clone came up many times. This rearrangement joins TRBV9 to TRBJ2-2; no clear D gene. The V gene lost 0 bases and the J gene lost 1 base, with 7 bases spanning the gap. The germline CDR1 and CDR2 sequences are SGDLS and YYNGEE. The CDR3 totals 15 residues. The CDR3 nucleotides read TGTGCCAGCAGCGTAGTGGGGATGAACACCGGGGAGCTGTTTTTT. It specifies CASSVVGMNTGELFF.

This clone was seen repeatedly, ten times or more. CDR3 protein: CATGAQALNEQFF. The CDR3 DNA follows: TGTGCCACCGGGGCGCAGGCCCTCAATGAGCAGTTCTTC. The chain carries TRBV28 and TRBJ2-1, with D perhaps TRBD1 or TRBD2 (5 bases each). The germline V gene has CDR1 MDHEN and CDR2 SYDVKM. The V gene lost 10 bases and the J gene lost 6 bases, with 16 bases spanning the gap. CDR3 length: 13 amino acids.

This sequence joins TRBV7-2 and TRBJ2-1; no definite D call. V was pared by 6 bases and J by 7 bases, with 10 bases between. CDR3 length: 12 residues. The germline V gene encodes CDR1 SGHTA and CDR2 FQGNSA. The CDR3 loop is CASSRPRNEQFF. CDR3 coding DNA: TGTGCCAGCAGTCGTCCTAGGAATGAGCAGTTCTTC.

The sample holds a few counts of this clone. This CDR3 reads CASSPDSRYEQYF. As DNA, the CDR3 is TGTGCCAGTAGTCCCGACAGCCGGTACGAGCAGTACTTC. V and J are TRBV19 and TRBJ2-7, with D possibly TRBD1 on 5 matching bases. V was trimmed by 5 bases and J by 4 bases, leaving 12 bases between them. The CDR3 sequence is 13 residues long. The germline gives CDR1 LNHDA, CDR2 SQIVND (reference sequence).

This clone was counted a few times. This may stem from a read error, because a much larger clone lies one nucleotide away. Other DNA sequences in this specimen translate into the identical CDR3. The chain couples TRBV18 to TRBJ1-1; D uncertain. V was shortened by 6 bases and J by 0 bases, with 5 bases between the two germline ends. Per the germline V gene, CDR1 is KGHSH and CDR2 is LQKENI. The CDR3 has 12 amino acids. For the CDR3, the DNA is TGTGCCAGCTCTGGGCTGAACACTGAAGCTTTCTTT. Protein: CASSGLNTEAFF. Full variable domain (outside the CDR3, taken from reference TRBV18 and TRBJ1-1): NAGVMQNPRHLVRRRGQEARLRCSPMKGHSHVYWYRQLPEEGLKFMVYLQKENIIDESGMPKERFSAEFPKEGPSILRIQQVVRGDSAAYFCASSGLNTEAFFGQGTRLTVV.

This clone has more than one count but fewer than ten. The genes are TRBV28 and TRBJ2-3; 8 bases agree with TRBD2. The CDR3 contains 16 residues. V was clipped by 2 bases and J by 1 base; unmatched bases: 5. Germline V gene sequence: CDR1 MDHEN, CDR2 SYDVKM. The CDR3 sequence is CASSLSEAGGTDTQYF. The CDR3 DNA is TGTGCCAGCAGTTTAAGTGAAGCGGGGGGCACAGATACGCAGTATTTT.

This clone was found many times. The V gene is TRBV15, the J gene TRBJ2-6; D is ambiguous. The CDR3 totals 15 residues. With 3 bases removed from V and 0 bases from J, the gap between germline ends came to 6 bases. Germline V gene data show CDR1 as LNHNV and CDR2 as YYDKDF (reference sequence). CDR3 DNA sequence: TGTGCCACCAGCAGTTACACCTCTGGGGCCAACGTCCTGACTTTC. Translating it yields CATSSYTSGANVLTF.

This clone has more than one count but fewer than ten. The chain has TRBV5-1 and TRBJ1-2; no clear D gene. Germline V gene lookup returns CDR1 SGHRS and CDR2 YFSETQ. V lost 0 bases and J lost 1, with 7 bases in between. The CDR3 runs to 14 residues. CDR3 sequence reads: CASSLDTYNYGYTF. CDR3 nucleotides: TGCGCCAGCAGCTTGGACACCTATAACTATGGCTACACCTTC.

This clone was counted only a few times. The chain combines TRBV9 with TRBJ1-5; 7 bases match TRBD1. Germline CDR1 is SGDLS and CDR2 is YYNGEE. The V gene end was trimmed by 7 bases and the J gene end by 3 bases; junction bases not matched to a gene: 7. The CDR3 extends over 14 amino acids. In DNA form, the CDR3 reads TGTGCCAGCGGCCGGGACAGCATCAATCAGCCCCAGCATTTT. It codes for CASGRDSINQPQHF.

Many counts were recorded for this clone. The rearrangement links TRBV6-6 to TRBJ1-5, with TRBD1 as a possible D gene (5 bases). In germline, CDR1 is MNHNY, CDR2 SVGAGI (reference sequence). V shed 6 bases and J shed 6 bases, with 9 bases lying between them. The CDR3 is made up of 12 amino acids. CDR3 region: CASSEGPQPQHF. DNA for the CDR3: TGTGCCAGCAGCGAGGGACCTCAGCCCCAGCATTTT.

Only a few counts were recorded for this clone. J is TRBJ2-5 and V is TRBV5-5; D ambiguous. The ends were cut back, 0 bases at V and 7 bases at J, with 10 bases in the middle. This CDR3 has 13 residues. Germline V CDR1 and CDR2: SGHKS, YYEKEE (reference sequence). CDR3 protein: CASSLAPLGTQYF. CDR3 DNA: TGTGCCAGCAGCTTGGCTCCCCTGGGGACCCAGTACTTC.

This clone has just a few counts. The V call is TRBV5-8, the J call TRBJ2-5; D uncertain. Germline V gene data show CDR1 as SGHTS and CDR2 as YDEGEE. Trimming removed 1 base from V and 4 bases from J, with 8 bases in between. CDR3 length: 13 amino acids. CDR3 region: CASSLRQLETQYF. The CDR3 DNA reads as TGTGCCAGCAGCTTGCGGCAGCTAGAGACCCAGTACTTC.